This TCR beta chain was observed in a study of OX40 agonist ivuxolimab in advanced cancers. Study background: A mean age of approximately 58 years, range about 20 to 85, was recorded, and about 83% were male. Study-level points and caveats: Determination of antigen specificity was not performed for the expanded peripheral T cells. Certain nonresponding patients likewise had low normalized T-cell clonal expansion.

The germline CDR1 and CDR2 sequences are SNHLY and FYNNEI. CDR3 length: 15 residues. Germline trimming cut 9 bases from V and 6 bases from J; bases unmatched to any gene: 9. Relative to its sample, this clone is large. Its specificity is not known. Clones were sequenced by immunoSEQ multiplex PCR, and TCRdb holds only the in-frame ones, with some missing. Of thousands of clones in the sample, less than 75% were seen once. The chain employs TRBV2 and TRBJ2-2, with TRBD2 identical over 11 bases. The starting material was CD4+ or CD8+ T cells sorted from blood, obtained in a trial of the OX40 agonist ivuxolimab. The receptor was isolated from an adult with an advanced solid tumor such as melanoma, head and neck, liver or kidney cancer. The CDR3 DNA follows: TGTGCCAGTAGTAGCGGGAGGGTGGCGCCCGGGGAGCTGTTTTTT. Amino acid sequence: CASSSGRVAPGELFF.